This is a list of T cell receptor beta chains from one sample in a study of Ad26.COV2.S vaccination and SARS-CoV-2 variants. The method was immunoSEQ multiplex PCR; TCRdb's version includes in-frame clones alone and lacks a portion of them. The data contain about 390,000 clones, about 88% of them seen just once; the ten biggest clones take up under 4%. Sample: peripheral blood, taken in a trial of Ad26.COV2.S vaccine versus placebo. The receptors derive from a person between 18 and 65 years old who received the Ad26.COV2.S COVID-19 vaccine or a placebo. Each CDR3 is given with its conserved first and last residue. The D gene is left open where the match is weak. Clone sizes are given selectively: once, few, many, or a class where the clone is expanded.

CDR3aa: CASSLDSGNSPLHF
CDR3nt: TGCGCCAGCAGCTTGGACAGTGGGAATTCACCCCTCCACTTT
j_gene: TRBJ1-6
abundance: once
v_gene: TRBV5-1
d_gene: NA

CDR3aa: CASSPGRLYEQYF
CDR3nt: TGTGCCAGCAGTCCCGGTCGACTCTACGAGCAGTACTTC
j_gene: TRBJ2-7
abundance: few
v_gene: TRBV6-6
d_gene: NA

CDR3aa: CASSNGPSYEQYF
CDR3nt: TGTGCCAGTAGTAACGGCCCCTCCTACGAGCAGTACTTC
j_gene: TRBJ2-7
abundance: NA
v_gene: TRBV19
d_gene: NA

CDR3aa: CASSWGTKGAGELFF
CDR3nt: TGTGCCAGCAGCTGGGGGACGAAGGGGGCCGGGGAGCTGTTTTTT
j_gene: TRBJ2-2
abundance: NA
v_gene: TRBV11-2
d_gene: NA

CDR3aa: CASSPGQGIPDTQYF
CDR3nt: TGTGCCAGCAGCCCGGGACAGGGTATTCCAGATACGCAGTATTTT
j_gene: TRBJ2-3
abundance: NA
v_gene: TRBV6-5
d_gene: TRBD1

CDR3aa: CASSQDDPFMNTEAFF
CDR3nt: TGCGCCAGCAGCCAAGATGATCCATTTATGAACACTGAAGCTTTCTTT
j_gene: TRBJ1-1
abundance: NA
v_gene: TRBV4-1
d_gene: NA

CDR3aa: CASSQDRGVSNEKLFF
CDR3nt: TGCGCCAGCAGCCAAGACAGGGGGGTGTCTAATGAAAAACTGTTTTTT
j_gene: TRBJ1-4
abundance: NA
v_gene: TRBV4-3
d_gene: TRBD1

CDR3aa: CASSLGQGNSPLHF
CDR3nt: TGCGCCAGCAGCTTGGGACAGGGGAATTCACCCCTCCACTTT
j_gene: TRBJ1-6
abundance: few
v_gene: TRBV5-1
d_gene: TRBD1

CDR3aa: CASSADSRSSYNSPLHF
CDR3nt: TGTGCCAGTAGTGCCGACAGTAGGAGCTCCTATAATTCACCCCTCCACTTT
j_gene: TRBJ1-6
abundance: NA
v_gene: TRBV19
d_gene: NA

CDR3aa: CAIREATGNTGELFF
CDR3nt: TGTGCCATCAGGGAAGCAACAGGGAACACCGGGGAGCTGTTTTTT
j_gene: TRBJ2-2
abundance: NA
v_gene: TRBV10-3
d_gene: NA

CDR3aa: CASSYSRDRGQPQHF
CDR3nt: TGTGCCAGCAGTTACTCCCGGGACAGGGGGCAGCCCCAGCATTTT
j_gene: TRBJ1-5
abundance: NA
v_gene: TRBV6-5
d_gene: TRBD1

CDR3aa: CASSQGGTGYYGYTF
CDR3nt: TGTGCCAGCAGCCAAGGGGGGACAGGCTATTATGGCTACACCTTC
j_gene: TRBJ1-2
abundance: NA
v_gene: TRBV3-1/TRBV3-2
d_gene: TRBD1

CDR3aa: CASSSGVDSPLHF
CDR3nt: TGCGCCAGCAGTTCAGGGGTCGATTCACCCCTCCACTTT
j_gene: TRBJ1-6
abundance: once
v_gene: TRBV10-2
d_gene: NA

CDR3aa: CASRVVDTQYF
CDR3nt: TGTGCCAGCAGAGTAGTCGATACGCAGTATTTT
j_gene: TRBJ2-3
abundance: NA
v_gene: TRBV6-5
d_gene: NA

CDR3aa: CASSSRGGSGSDSHTF
CDR3nt: TGTGCCAGCAGTTCACGGGGGGGGTCAGGCTCAGATTCCCACACCTTC
j_gene: TRBJ1-2
abundance: NA
v_gene: TRBV6-6
d_gene: NA

CDR3aa: CASSQDRLQQGYNSPLHF
CDR3nt: TGCGCCAGCAGCCAAGATCGCCTCCAACAGGGTTATAATTCACCCCTCCACTTT
j_gene: TRBJ1-6
abundance: NA
v_gene: TRBV4-3
d_gene: NA

CDR3aa: CASSLNRNTEAFF
CDR3nt: TGTGCCAGCAGTTTAAACAGGAACACTGAAGCTTTCTTT
j_gene: TRBJ1-1
abundance: NA
v_gene: TRBV12-3/TRBV12-4
d_gene: NA

CDR3aa: CASRTFGTSLETQYF
CDR3nt: TGCGCCAGCAGGACCTTTGGGACTAGCCTCGAGACCCAGTACTTC
j_gene: TRBJ2-5
abundance: NA
v_gene: TRBV5-1
d_gene: TRBD2

CDR3aa: CSASLRGLETQYF
CDR3nt: TGCAGTGCTAGTTTGAGGGGGCTGGAGACCCAGTACTTC
j_gene: TRBJ2-5
abundance: NA
v_gene: TRBV20-1
d_gene: TRBD1

CDR3aa: CASSYRGNTEAFF
CDR3nt: TGTGCCAGCAGCTACAGGGGGAACACTGAAGCTTTCTTT
j_gene: TRBJ1-1
abundance: NA
v_gene: TRBV27
d_gene: TRBD1

CDR3aa: CASFSRGENTEAFF
CDR3nt: TGTGCCAGCTTTTCGAGGGGCGAGAACACTGAAGCTTTCTTT
j_gene: TRBJ1-1
abundance: NA
v_gene: TRBV5-5
d_gene: NA

CDR3aa: CASRNRGLQPQHF
CDR3nt: TGTGCCAGTAGAAACAGGGGGCTTCAGCCCCAGCATTTT
j_gene: TRBJ1-5
abundance: few
v_gene: TRBV19
d_gene: TRBD1

CDR3aa: CASKQGARADTQYF
CDR3nt: TGTGCCAGCAAACAGGGGGCGAGGGCAGATACGCAGTATTTT
j_gene: TRBJ2-3
abundance: few
v_gene: TRBV5-5
d_gene: TRBD1

CDR3aa: CASSFTGELFF
CDR3nt: TGTGCCAGCAGCTTTACCGGGGAGCTGTTTTTT
j_gene: TRBJ2-2
abundance: once
v_gene: TRBV7-9
d_gene: NA

CDR3aa: CASSSGLKLEIYEQYF
CDR3nt: TGTGCCAGCAGCTCCGGACTCAAATTGGAGATTTACGAGCAGTACTTC
j_gene: TRBJ2-7
abundance: once
v_gene: TRBV5-5
d_gene: NA

CDR3aa: CASSDGNYGYTF
CDR3nt: TGTGCCAGCAGTGACGGGAACTATGGCTACACCTTC
j_gene: TRBJ1-2
abundance: NA
v_gene: TRBV6-1
d_gene: NA

CDR3aa: CASSVEGMRNTIYF
CDR3nt: TGTGCCAGCAGCGTGGAGGGGATGAGAAACACCATATATTTT
j_gene: TRBJ1-3
abundance: NA
v_gene: TRBV9
d_gene: NA

CDR3aa: CASSSGQGAYYEQFF
CDR3nt: TGTGCCAGCAGCTCGGGACAGGGGGCATACTATGAGCAGTTCTTC
j_gene: TRBJ2-1
abundance: NA
v_gene: TRBV11-2
d_gene: TRBD1

CDR3aa: CATGTLYDGTSGNNEQFF
CDR3nt: TGTGCCACTGGGACCCTCTATGACGGGACTAGCGGGAACAATGAGCAGTTCTTC
j_gene: TRBJ2-1
abundance: once
v_gene: TRBV3-1/TRBV3-2
d_gene: TRBD2

CDR3aa: CASSPYSLRRTSRETQYF
CDR3nt: TGTGCCAGTAGTCCCTATAGCCTCCGCAGGACGAGCAGGGAGACCCAGTACTTC
j_gene: TRBJ2-5
abundance: NA
v_gene: TRBV19
d_gene: NA

CDR3aa: CASSLGRNRDPYGYTF
CDR3nt: TGTGCCAGCAGCTTAGGCCGAAACAGGGATCCCTATGGCTACACCTTC
j_gene: TRBJ1-2
abundance: NA
v_gene: TRBV13
d_gene: NA

CDR3aa: CASSYGGSPLHF
CDR3nt: TGTGCCAGCAGTTACGGGGGTTCACCCCTCCACTTT
j_gene: TRBJ1-6
abundance: NA
v_gene: TRBV6-6
d_gene: NA

CDR3aa: CASSQDPGVGNTIYF
CDR3nt: TGCGCCAGCAGCCAAGACCCGGGGGTTGGAAACACCATATATTTT
j_gene: TRBJ1-3
abundance: once
v_gene: TRBV4-1
d_gene: NA

CDR3aa: CASSLAGGPSSYNEQFF
CDR3nt: TGTGCCAGCAGCTTAGCGGGGGGTCCGAGCTCCTACAATGAGCAGTTCTTC
j_gene: TRBJ2-1
abundance: NA
v_gene: TRBV7-9
d_gene: NA

CDR3aa: CAISPTGNYGYTF
CDR3nt: TGTGCCATCAGCCCCACAGGGAACTATGGCTACACCTTC
j_gene: TRBJ1-2
abundance: few
v_gene: TRBV10-3
d_gene: NA

CDR3aa: CASSTTENRGTGELFF
CDR3nt: TGTGCCAGCAGCACCACCGAGAACAGGGGGACCGGGGAGCTGTTTTTT
j_gene: TRBJ2-2
abundance: few
v_gene: TRBV7-9
d_gene: TRBD1

CDR3aa: CASSKQGTGELFF
CDR3nt: TGTGCCAGTAGTAAACAGGGCACCGGGGAGCTGTTTTTT
j_gene: TRBJ2-2
abundance: NA
v_gene: TRBV19
d_gene: NA

CDR3aa: CSASQGSEYSEQFF
CDR3nt: TGCAGTGCTAGTCAGGGGTCAGAGTACAGTGAGCAGTTCTTC
j_gene: TRBJ2-1
abundance: NA
v_gene: TRBV20-1
d_gene: NA

CDR3aa: CASSLLPQGANEKLFF
CDR3nt: TGTGCCAGCAGCCTCCTCCCCCAGGGGGCTAATGAAAAACTGTTTTTT
j_gene: TRBJ1-4
abundance: NA
v_gene: TRBV9
d_gene: TRBD1

CDR3aa: CASSLDRDRPYEQYF
CDR3nt: TGCGCCAGCAGCTTGGATCGGGACAGACCCTACGAGCAGTACTTC
j_gene: TRBJ2-7
abundance: few
v_gene: TRBV5-1
d_gene: TRBD1

CDR3aa: CASSQEPGGVQPQHF
CDR3nt: TGCGCCAGCAGCCAAGAGCCAGGGGGCGTGCAGCCCCAGCATTTT
j_gene: TRBJ1-5
abundance: NA
v_gene: TRBV4-1
d_gene: TRBD1

CDR3aa: CAIRQGGTEAFF
CDR3nt: TGTGCCATCCGACAGGGCGGCACTGAAGCTTTCTTT
j_gene: TRBJ1-1
abundance: NA
v_gene: TRBV6-5
d_gene: TRBD1

CDR3aa: CARSSGTSGGEDTQYF
CDR3nt: TGCGCCCGCAGCTCAGGGACTAGCGGGGGGGAGGATACGCAGTATTTT
j_gene: TRBJ2-3
abundance: NA
v_gene: TRBV5-1
d_gene: TRBD2

CDR3aa: CASSYGRKNEKLFF
CDR3nt: TGTGCCAGCAGTTACGGGCGGAAAAATGAAAAACTGTTTTTT
j_gene: TRBJ1-4
abundance: NA
v_gene: TRBV6-5
d_gene: NA

CDR3aa: CSVAQGGTEAFF
CDR3nt: TGCAGCGTTGCACAGGGGGGAACTGAAGCTTTCTTT
j_gene: TRBJ1-1
abundance: NA
v_gene: TRBV29-1
d_gene: TRBD1

CDR3aa: CASSGEVLTNTEAFF
CDR3nt: TGCGCCAGCAGTGGTGAAGTTCTTACGAACACTGAAGCTTTCTTT
j_gene: TRBJ1-1
abundance: once
v_gene: TRBV23-1
d_gene: NA

CDR3aa: CASSITGQGAGELFF
CDR3nt: TGTGCCAGCTCAATTACTGGACAGGGGGCCGGGGAGCTGTTTTTT
j_gene: TRBJ2-2
abundance: once
v_gene: TRBV18
d_gene: TRBD1

CDR3aa: CASSLVSLELGSYNSPLHF
CDR3nt: TGTGCCAGCAGCTTAGTTAGTCTCGAGCTTGGCTCCTATAATTCACCCCTCCACTTT
j_gene: TRBJ1-6
abundance: NA
v_gene: TRBV13
d_gene: NA

CDR3aa: CASSRLGEKLFF
CDR3nt: TGTGCCAGCAGCAGACTAGGGGAAAAACTGTTTTTT
j_gene: TRBJ1-4
abundance: once
v_gene: TRBV5-8
d_gene: NA

CDR3aa: CASSALQANTEAFF
CDR3nt: TGTGCCAGCAGTGCTCTACAGGCCAACACTGAAGCTTTCTTT
j_gene: TRBJ1-1
abundance: NA
v_gene: TRBV2
d_gene: NA

CDR3aa: CAISDLGRDRGTEAFF
CDR3nt: TGTGCCATCAGTGACCTCGGACGGGACAGAGGCACTGAAGCTTTCTTT
j_gene: TRBJ1-1
abundance: once
v_gene: TRBV10-3
d_gene: TRBD1

CDR3aa: CASSLGNSVEYF
CDR3nt: TGTGCCAGCAGTTTGGGCAATTCCGTCGAGTACTTC
j_gene: TRBJ2-7
abundance: NA
v_gene: TRBV28
d_gene: NA

CDR3aa: CASSQDNAGGNQPQHF
CDR3nt: TGCGCCAGCAGCCAAGATAATGCGGGCGGCAATCAGCCCCAGCATTTT
j_gene: TRBJ1-5
abundance: NA
v_gene: TRBV4-1
d_gene: NA

CDR3aa: CSAREHYEQYF
CDR3nt: TGCAGTGCTAGGGAGCACTACGAGCAGTACTTC
j_gene: TRBJ2-7
abundance: NA
v_gene: TRBV20-1
d_gene: NA

CDR3aa: CASSFSSGVADTQYF
CDR3nt: TGTGCCAGCAGCTTTAGTAGCGGGGTGGCAGATACGCAGTATTTT
j_gene: TRBJ2-3
abundance: NA
v_gene: TRBV11-3
d_gene: TRBD2

CDR3aa: CASSLGGNSPLHF
CDR3nt: TGCGCCAGCAGCTTGGGAGGGAATTCACCCCTCCACTTT
j_gene: TRBJ1-6
abundance: few
v_gene: TRBV5-1
d_gene: NA

CDR3aa: CASQLGGVEQFF
CDR3nt: TGTGCCAGCCAGTTGGGGGGGGTTGAGCAGTTCTTC
j_gene: TRBJ2-1
abundance: NA
v_gene: TRBV25-1
d_gene: TRBD2

CDR3aa: CASSYSGDRGPYGYTF
CDR3nt: TGTGCCAGCAGTTACTCGGGGGACAGGGGGCCGTATGGCTACACCTTC
j_gene: TRBJ1-2
abundance: once
v_gene: TRBV6-5
d_gene: TRBD1